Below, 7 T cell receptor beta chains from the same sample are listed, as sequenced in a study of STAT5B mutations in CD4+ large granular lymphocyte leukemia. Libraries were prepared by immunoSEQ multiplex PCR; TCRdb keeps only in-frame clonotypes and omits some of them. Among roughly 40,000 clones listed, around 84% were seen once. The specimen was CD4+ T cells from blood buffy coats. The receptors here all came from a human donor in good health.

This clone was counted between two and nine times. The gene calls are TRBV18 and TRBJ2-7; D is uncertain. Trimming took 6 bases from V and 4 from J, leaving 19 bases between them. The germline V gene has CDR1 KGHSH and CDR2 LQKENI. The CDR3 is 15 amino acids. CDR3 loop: CASSPGPQYQYEQYF. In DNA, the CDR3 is TGTGCCAGCTCCCCCGGGCCCCAATATCAGTACGAGCAGTACTTC. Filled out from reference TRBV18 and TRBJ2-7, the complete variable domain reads NAGVMQNPRHLVRRRGQEARLRCSPMKGHSHVYWYRQLPEEGLKFMVYLQKENIIDESGMPKERFSAEFPKEGPSILRIQQVVRGDSAAYFCASSPGPQYQYEQYFGPGTRLTVT.

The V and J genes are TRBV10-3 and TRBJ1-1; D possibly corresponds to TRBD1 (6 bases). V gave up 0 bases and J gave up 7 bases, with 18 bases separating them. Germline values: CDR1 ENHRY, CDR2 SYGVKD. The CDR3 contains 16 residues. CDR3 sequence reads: CAISESINRAGNEAFF. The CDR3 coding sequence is TGTGCCATCAGTGAGTCGATAAACAGGGCGGGGAATGAAGCTTTCTTT.

This chain's CDR3 is CASTGLNSGEAFF. Written as DNA, the CDR3 is TGTGCCAGCACCGGACTTAACAGTGGTGAAGCTTTCTTT. J is TRBJ1-1 and V is TRBV6-1; no clear D gene. The V end lost 7 bases, the J end lost 7 bases, and 16 bases lay between the germline ends. The CDR3 has 13 amino acids. Germline-derived CDR1 and CDR2 are MNHNS and SASEGT.

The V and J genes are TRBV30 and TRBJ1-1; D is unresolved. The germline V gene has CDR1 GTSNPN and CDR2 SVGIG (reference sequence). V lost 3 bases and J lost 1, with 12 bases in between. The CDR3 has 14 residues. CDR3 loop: CAWRRKDWNTEAFF. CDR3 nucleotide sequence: TGTGCCTGGAGACGAAAAGACTGGAACACTGAAGCTTTCTTT.

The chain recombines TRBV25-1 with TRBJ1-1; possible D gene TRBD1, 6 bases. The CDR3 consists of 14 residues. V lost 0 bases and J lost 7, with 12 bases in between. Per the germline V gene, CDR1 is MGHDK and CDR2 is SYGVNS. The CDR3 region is CASSEYRGPSEAFF. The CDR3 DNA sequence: TGTGCCAGCAGTGAATACCGGGGGCCGAGTGAAGCTTTCTTT.

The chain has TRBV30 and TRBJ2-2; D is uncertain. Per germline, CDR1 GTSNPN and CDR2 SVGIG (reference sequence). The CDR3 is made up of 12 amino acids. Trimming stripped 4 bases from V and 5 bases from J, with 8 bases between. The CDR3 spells CAWTDMTGELFF. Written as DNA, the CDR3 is TGTGCCTGGACCGACATGACCGGGGAGCTGTTTTTT. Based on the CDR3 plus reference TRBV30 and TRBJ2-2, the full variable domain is SQTIHQWPATLVQPVGSPLSLECTVEGTSNPNLYWYRQAAGRGLQLLFYSVGIGQISSEVPQNLSASRPQDRQFILSSKKLLLSDSGFYLCAWTDMTGELFFGEGSRLTVL.

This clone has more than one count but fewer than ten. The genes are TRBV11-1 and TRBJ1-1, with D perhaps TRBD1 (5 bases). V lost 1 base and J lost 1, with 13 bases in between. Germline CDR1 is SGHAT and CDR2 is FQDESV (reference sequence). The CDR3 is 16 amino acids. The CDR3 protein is CASSLGSQGWNTEAFF. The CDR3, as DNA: TGTGCCAGCAGCTTAGGGTCTCAGGGATGGAACACTGAAGCTTTCTTT. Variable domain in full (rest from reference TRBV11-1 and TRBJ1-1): EAEVAQSPRYKITEKSQAVAFWCDPISGHATLYWYRQILGQGPELLVQFQDESVVDDSQLPKDRFSAERLKGVDSTLKIQPAELGDSAMYLCASSLGSQGWNTEAFFGQGTRLTVV.